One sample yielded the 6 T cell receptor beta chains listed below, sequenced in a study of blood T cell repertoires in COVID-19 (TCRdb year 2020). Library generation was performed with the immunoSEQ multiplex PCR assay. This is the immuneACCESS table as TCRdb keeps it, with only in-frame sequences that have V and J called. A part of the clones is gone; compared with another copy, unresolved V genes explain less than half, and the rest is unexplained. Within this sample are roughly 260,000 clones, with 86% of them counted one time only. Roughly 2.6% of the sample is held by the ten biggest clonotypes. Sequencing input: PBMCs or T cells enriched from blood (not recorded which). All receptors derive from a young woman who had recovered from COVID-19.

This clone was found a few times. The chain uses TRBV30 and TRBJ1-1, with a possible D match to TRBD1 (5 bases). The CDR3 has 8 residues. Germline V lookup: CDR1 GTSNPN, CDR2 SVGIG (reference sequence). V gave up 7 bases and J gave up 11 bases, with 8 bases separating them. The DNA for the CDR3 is TGTGCCTCCAGGGTGGCTTTCTTT. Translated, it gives CASRVAFF. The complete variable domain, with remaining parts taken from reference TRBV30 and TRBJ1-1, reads SQTIHQWPATLVQPVGSPLSLECTVEGTSNPNLYWYRQAAGRGLQLLFYSVGIGQISSEVPQNLSASRPQDRQFILSSKKLLLSDSGFYLCASRVAFFGQGTRLTVV.

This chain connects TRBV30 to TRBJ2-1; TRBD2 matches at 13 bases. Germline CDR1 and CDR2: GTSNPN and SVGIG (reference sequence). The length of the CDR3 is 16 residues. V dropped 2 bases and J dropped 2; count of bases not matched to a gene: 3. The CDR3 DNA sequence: TGTGCCTGGAGTACCGGACTAGCGGGAGCCTACAATGAGCAGTTCTTC. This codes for CAWSTGLAGAYNEQFF.

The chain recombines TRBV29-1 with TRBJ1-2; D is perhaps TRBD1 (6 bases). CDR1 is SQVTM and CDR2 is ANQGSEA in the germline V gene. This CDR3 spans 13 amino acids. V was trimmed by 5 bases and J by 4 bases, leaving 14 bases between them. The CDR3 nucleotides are TGCAGCGTTTCGGGGCAGGGGTCCTATGGCTACACCTTC. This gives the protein CSVSGQGSYGYTF. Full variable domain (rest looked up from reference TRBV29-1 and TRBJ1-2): SAVISQKPSRDICQRGTSLTIQCQVDSQVTMMFWYRQQPGQSLTLIATANQGSEATYESGFVIDKFPISRPNLTFSTLTVSNMSPEDSSIYLCSVSGQGSYGYTFGSGTRLTVV.

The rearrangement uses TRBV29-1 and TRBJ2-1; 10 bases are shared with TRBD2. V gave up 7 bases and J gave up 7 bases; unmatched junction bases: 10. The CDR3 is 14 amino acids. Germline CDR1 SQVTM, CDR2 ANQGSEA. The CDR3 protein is CSGSVSGRWNEQFF. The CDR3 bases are TGCAGCGGTAGCGTTAGCGGGAGGTGGAATGAGCAGTTCTTC.

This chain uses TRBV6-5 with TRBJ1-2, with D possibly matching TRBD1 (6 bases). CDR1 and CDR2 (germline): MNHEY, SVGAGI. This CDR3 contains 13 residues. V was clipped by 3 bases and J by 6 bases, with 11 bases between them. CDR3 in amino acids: CASSYTGRDGYTF. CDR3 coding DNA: TGTGCCAGCAGTTATACAGGGCGGGATGGCTACACCTTC.

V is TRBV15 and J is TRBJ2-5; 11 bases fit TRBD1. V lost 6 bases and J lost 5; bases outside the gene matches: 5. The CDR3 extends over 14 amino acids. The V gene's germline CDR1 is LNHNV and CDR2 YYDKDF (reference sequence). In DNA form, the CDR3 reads TGTGCCACCAGGCCGGACAGGGGGCTGGAGACCCAGTACTTC. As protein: CATRPDRGLETQYF.